This TCR beta chain was sequenced in a study of OX40 agonist ivuxolimab in advanced cancers. CDR1 and CDR2 from the germline V gene are LGHNA and YSLEER. This CDR3 is built from 15 residues. The germline V and J ends were trimmed by 1 base and 4 bases, with 14 bases remaining between them. The method was immunoSEQ multiplex PCR; TCRdb's version includes in-frame clones alone and lacks a portion of them. The data show about 50,000 clones, 91% seen once. Blood specimens came from baseline, cycle 4 day 1, and cycle 7 day 1. The source is an adult with an advanced solid tumor such as melanoma, head and neck, liver or kidney cancer. The source material was CD4+ or CD8+ T cells sorted from blood, sampled in a trial of the OX40 agonist ivuxolimab. The chain joins TRBV4-3 to TRBJ2-7; D ambiguous. DNA for the CDR3: TGCGCCAGCAGCCAAGTTTTAAACAGCTATTACGAGCAGTACTTC. Its translation: CASSQVLNSYYEQYF.